The source of this T cell receptor beta chain is a study of blood T cell repertoires in COVID-19. Original processing notes: Researchers report that nucleated cell counts were estimated from reference gene primer amplification. The assay was immunoSEQ multiplex PCR, and TCRdb's table has in-frame clones only and misses some. D and trimming come from the DNA, and the V and J calls and clone size come from that table. This sample carries about 76,000 clones, 80% to 90% of them seen once, and the ten largest clones take 15% to 20%. This CDR3 comprises 15 residues. Germline assignment: CDR1 SGHTA and CDR2 FQGTGA. V lost 3 bases, J lost 6 bases, and 14 bases lay in between.

The rearrangement links TRBV7-3 to TRBJ2-2, with a possible D match to TRBD1 (5 bases). The clonotype comes from a woman aged 55-70 years with acute or convalescent COVID-19. The sequenced sample was peripheral blood. This CDR3 is CASSLTRDTAGELFF. CDR3 coding DNA: TGTGCCAGCAGCTTGACCAGGGATACGGCCGGGGAGCTGTTTTTT.